The 10 T cell receptor beta chains below come from one sample, sequenced in a study of shared T cell receptors in the human thymus. The method was immunoSEQ multiplex PCR; TCRdb's version includes in-frame clones alone and lacks a portion of them. The table lists more than 550,000 clones, approximately 83% of them singletons, with more than 0.01% in the top ten. These data are also associated with another study on human thymus T cells.

Sequenced input: thymocytes. These TCRs come from a girl in the first two years of life with a congenital heart defect.

The chain couples TRBV6-1 to TRBJ1-5; 7 bases line up with TRBD1. The CDR3 covers 16 residues. V lost 4 bases and J lost 2; bases outside the gene matches: 8. The germline V gene encodes CDR1 MNHNS and CDR2 SASEGT. In DNA, the CDR3 is TGTGCCAGCAGTGCAGGGGGTCAAAACGGCAATCAGCCCCAGCATTTT. Amino acids: CASSAGGQNGNQPQHF.

The J gene is TRBJ2-1, the V gene TRBV4-2; 8 bases are shared with TRBD2. The J segment lost 9 bases and the V segment lost 0 bases, leaving 7 bases of the junction unmatched. From germline, CDR1 is LGHNA and CDR2 YNFKEQ. The CDR3 loop spans 15 amino acids. The DNA of the CDR3 is TGTGCCAGCAGCCAAGAACAGCGGGGGCTTCGTGAGCAGTTCTTC. This gives the protein CASSQEQRGLREQFF.

This chain's CDR3 is CASSQRQGEDGNTIYF. Here the CDR3 DNA reads TGCGCCAGCAGCCAGAGACAGGGAGAAGATGGAAACACCATATATTTT. The V gene is TRBV4-3, the J gene TRBJ1-3; 7 bases fit TRBD1. The CDR3 contains 16 residues. V was pared by 3 bases and J by 3 bases, with 8 bases of the junction left unmatched. Germline CDR1 LGHNA, CDR2 YSLEER.

The chain links TRBV5-4 to TRBJ1-2; TRBD1 aligns across 7 bases. In germline, CDR1 is SGHNT, CDR2 YYREEE (reference sequence). This CDR3 is 15 amino acids long. The trim removed 2 bases at V and 0 bases at J, leaving 4 bases unmatched. This chain's CDR3 is CASSFRDRPNYGYTF. For the CDR3, the DNA is TGTGCCAGCAGCTTTCGGGACAGACCTAACTATGGCTACACCTTC. Variable domain in full (rest from reference TRBV5-4 and TRBJ1-2): ETGVTQSPTHLIKTRGQQVTLRCSSQSGHNTVSWYQQALGQGPQFIFQYYREEENGRGNFPPRFSGLQFPNYSSELNVNALELDDSALYLCASSFRDRPNYGYTFGSGTRLTVV.

The CDR3 bases are TGTGCCAGTAGTATAGCCCCTCGACAGACAGATGGCTACACCTTC. Protein product: CASSIAPRQTDGYTF. The V and J genes are TRBV19 and TRBJ1-2; TRBD1 is a possible D gene (5 bases). The CDR3 runs to 15 residues. Germline CDR1 LNHDA, CDR2 SQIVND (reference sequence). Between the trimmed V and J ends, which lost 1 base and 6 bases, there was a span of 15 bases. The whole variable domain, remainder taken from reference TRBV19 and TRBJ1-2, is DGGITQSPKYLFRKEGQNVTLSCEQNLNHDAMYWYRQDPGQGLRLIYYSQIVNDFQKGDIAEGYSVSREKKESFPLTVTSAQKNPTAFYLCASSIAPRQTDGYTFGSGTRLTVV.

This clone appeared once. The rearrangement uses TRBV5-4 and TRBJ2-5; possibly TRBD2 for D (6 bases). The CDR3 is made up of 15 amino acids. Trimming pared 1 base from V and 7 bases from J, leaving 17 bases between. Germline loops: CDR1 SGHNT, CDR2 YYREEE (reference sequence). Here the CDR3 reads CASSLTPSAGPTQYF. The DNA for the CDR3 is TGTGCCAGCAGCTTGACCCCTAGCGCAGGGCCGACCCAGTACTTC.

The V gene is TRBV12-5, the J gene TRBJ1-1; D perhaps matches TRBD1 (5 bases). Trimming took off 6 bases at V and 5 bases at J, with 7 bases between the two ends. Germline CDR1 is LGHNT and CDR2 is FRNRAP. This CDR3 contains 11 residues. CDR3 region: CASGGLTEAFF. The CDR3 coding sequence is TGTGCTAGTGGGGGACTTACTGAAGCTTTCTTT.

The CDR3 sequence: CASRGLYNEQFF. DNA of the CDR3: TGCGCCAGCAGGGGCCTATACAATGAGCAGTTCTTC. This chain links TRBV5-1 with TRBJ2-1; no clear D gene. In germline, CDR1 is SGHRS, CDR2 YFSETQ. Trimming pared 5 bases from V and 4 bases from J, leaving 7 bases between. The CDR3 sequence is 12 residues long.

This clone was picked up one time. This rearrangement joins TRBV25-1 to TRBJ1-1; 10 bases map to TRBD1. The CDR3 consists of 15 residues. The V gene's germline CDR1 is MGHDK and CDR2 SYGVNS. Trimming at V came to 6 bases and at J to 1 base, leaving 5 bases not matched to a gene. CDR3 sequence reads: CASSGQGVRNTEAFF. In DNA form, the CDR3 reads TGTGCCAGCAGCGGACAGGGGGTACGGAACACTGAAGCTTTCTTT.

This clone showed up just a few times. V and J are TRBV28 and TRBJ2-7; possibly TRBD1 for D (5 bases). The germline V gene has CDR1 MDHEN and CDR2 SYDVKM. The CDR3 sequence is 16 residues long. With 4 bases removed from V and 6 bases from J, the gap between germline ends came to 22 bases. CDR3 amino acids: CASSSPNDSRQGEQYF. As DNA, the CDR3 is TGTGCCAGCAGTTCCCCCAACGACAGCCGTCAGGGCGAGCAGTACTTC.